This TCR beta chain derives from a study of T cell repertoires in ileal Crohn's disease. Study background: Median disease duration was 7.9 years; roughly 35% smoked at surgery.

Time point reported: proximal margin of the surgical specimen (macroscopically non-inflamed). Points from the study as a whole: Mucosal expansions were suggested to be mainly CD8 T cells.

The CDR3 extends over 13 amino acids. Deletions cut 6 bases from V and 0 bases from J, with 8 bases between. The germline V gene has CDR1 MDHEN and CDR2 SYDVKM. TCRdb's copy holds only in-frame clones and misses some; the assay was immunoSEQ multiplex PCR. The sample holds thousands of clones, approximately 79% seen once. Concerning this clone itself: The target antigen is unknown.

Sequenced sample: ileal tissue. This TCR was sampled from an adult with Crohn's disease. This sequence joins TRBV28 and TRBJ2-5, with D unresolved. CDR3 in DNA: TGTGCCAGCAGCCCACAGTACCAAGAGACCCAGTACTTC. It codes for CASSPQYQETQYF.